The 30 T cell receptor beta chains below all came from one sample that was sequenced in a study of T cells in Graves' hyperthyroidism and ophthalmopathy. Amplified TCR beta CDR3 regions came from RNA transcripts. TCR CDR3 underwent first-round RT-PCR with the HTBI primer set. MiXCR, applied by TCRdb to the multiplex PCR reads, yields one record per CDR3 protein. This sample has about 350,000 distinct CDR3 sequences; roughly 18% occur once, and the top ten carry around 16%. The sequenced sample was blood. The receptors stem from a middle-aged woman with Graves' ophthalmopathy.

The chain links TRBV6-1 to TRBJ2-5, with 10 bases aligning to TRBD2. Trimming took 6 bases from V and 5 from J; bases not matched to a gene: 6. The germline V gene encodes CDR1 MNHNS and CDR2 SASEGT. The CDR3 totals 14 residues. CDR3: CASRGAGGPETQYF. The CDR3 region has the DNA TGTGCCAGCAGGGGAGCGGGAGGGCCGGAGACCCAGTACTTC.

At least ten counts were recorded for this clonotype. V is TRBV5-1 and J is TRBJ2-7, with D tentatively TRBD2 (6 bases). V lost 0 bases to trimming and J lost 7 bases, with 14 bases between them. From germline, CDR1 is SGHRS and CDR2 YFSETQ. The CDR3 is 14 residues long. The CDR3 DNA is TGCGCCAGCAGCTTGGCTGGACCCGCGGGAGAGCAGTACTTC. This gives the protein CASSLAGPAGEQYF.

This clonotype was recorded many times. The chain couples TRBV5-5 to TRBJ1-2; TRBD1 agrees at 7 bases. Trimming took 0 bases from V and 8 from J; bases not matched to a gene: 4. The CDR3 has 13 residues. Germline V CDR1 and CDR2: SGHKS, YYEKEE (reference sequence). The CDR3 bases are TGTGCCAGCAGCTTGGAGACAGGGAGCGGCTACACCTTC. This gives the protein CASSLETGSGYTF.

This clonotype has ten or more counts. The chain links TRBV28 to TRBJ2-7, with unresolved D. Trimming stripped 3 bases from V and 0 bases from J, with 6 bases between. Germline lookup yields CDR1 MDHEN and CDR2 SYDVKM. This CDR3 comprises 13 residues. The CDR3 DNA is TGTGCCAGCAGTTTTGGGAACTCCTACGAGCAGTACTTC. Amino acids: CASSFGNSYEQYF.

The table lists this clonotype with many counts. The rearrangement links TRBV11-2 to TRBJ1-1; 7 bases are shared with TRBD1. Germline CDR1 is SGHAT and CDR2 is FQNNGV. V lost 5 bases, J lost 5 bases, and 14 bases stayed unmatched. The CDR3 extends over 16 amino acids. In DNA form, the CDR3 reads TGTGCCAGCAGCCGAGGGGGTGGGGGGACAGAGACTGAAGCTTTCTTT. This gives the protein CASSRGGGGTETEAFF.

The gene calls are TRBV6-2 or TRBV6-3 and TRBJ2-5; a possible D gene is TRBD2 (6 bases). Germline V gene lookup returns CDR1 MNHEY and CDR2 SVGEGT. The CDR3 spans 15 residues. With 5 bases removed from V and 2 bases from J, the gap between germline ends came to 15 bases. The CDR3 DNA sequence: TGTGCCAGCAGTGTGCGGGGAGGCCTTCAAGAGACCCAGTACTTC. This gives the protein CASSVRGGLQETQYF.

This clonotype was seen many times. V is TRBV20-1 and J is TRBJ1-1, with D perhaps TRBD1 (6 bases). This CDR3 has 11 residues. The germline V and J ends were trimmed by 5 bases and 6 bases, with 10 bases remaining between them. The germline gives CDR1 DFQATT, CDR2 SNEGSKA (reference sequence). This CDR3 is CSAPQGSEAFF. The DNA of the CDR3 is TGCAGTGCTCCACAGGGCTCTGAAGCTTTCTTT.

This clonotype showed up many times. One end of the junction does not line up with germline, which may come from a read error. The genes are TRBV6-1 and TRBJ2-7; 9 bases line up with TRBD1. The CDR3 covers 15 residues. CDR1 is MNHNS and CDR2 is SASEGT in the germline V gene. CDR3 DNA sequence: TGTACCAGCAGACCCTGGACAGGGGCCTTCTCCGAGCAGTACTTC. Its translation is CTSRPWTGAFSEQYF.

This clonotype was counted ten times or more. J is TRBJ2-7 and V is TRBV15; a possible D gene is TRBD2 (5 bases). The CDR3 covers 14 residues. Trimming cost V 1 base and J 2 bases, with 9 bases left between them. The germline V gene encodes CDR1 LNHNV and CDR2 YYDKDF (reference sequence). Here the CDR3 DNA reads TGTGCCACCAGCAGAGGGATAGCGACCTACGAGCAGTACTTC. Residues: CATSRGIATYEQYF.

In its sample, this clonotype was seen many times. The CDR3 loop reads CATEGDDYGYTF. DNA for the CDR3: TGTGCCACCGAGGGCGATGACTATGGCTACACCTTC. The gene calls are TRBV10-3 and TRBJ1-2, with D uncertain. The V end was cut by 10 bases, the J end by 3 bases, with 12 bases between. Germline lookup yields CDR1 ENHRY and CDR2 SYGVKD. The CDR3 has 12 residues.

The V and J genes are TRBV6-1 and TRBJ2-3, with a possible D match to TRBD1 (5 bases). The CDR3 consists of 16 residues. Germline V gene lookup returns CDR1 MNHNS and CDR2 SASEGT. V was trimmed by 7 bases and J by 0 bases, leaving 17 bases between them. The CDR3 coding sequence is TGTGCCAGCATCGGTCGCAGGGCCGAAAGCACAGATACGCAGTATTTT. Translation gives CASIGRRAESTDTQYF.

This clonotype was picked up many times. This chain links TRBV30 with TRBJ1-1, with a tentative D call TRBD1 (6 bases). V was clipped by 3 bases and J by 4 bases, with 12 bases between them. Germline loops: CDR1 GTSNPN, CDR2 SVGIG (reference sequence). This CDR3 is 13 amino acids long. CDR3 in DNA: TGTGCCTGGAGGAGCACAGGGACCACTGAAGCTTTCTTT. It codes for CAWRSTGTTEAFF.

This clonotype appeared many times. The rearrangement uses TRBV7-2 and TRBJ1-1; TRBD1 might be the D (5 bases). Trimming took 3 bases from V and 7 from J, leaving 18 bases between them. The CDR3 covers 15 residues. Germline V gene lookup returns CDR1 SGHTA and CDR2 FQGNSA. Here the CDR3 reads CASSFFGQRGDEAFF. CDR3 nucleotides: TGTGCCAGCAGCTTTTTTGGTCAGAGAGGGGATGAAGCTTTCTTT.

The chain joins TRBV5-1 to TRBJ1-2; perhaps TRBD1 as D (6 bases). The CDR3 contains 14 residues. The germline V gene has CDR1 SGHRS and CDR2 YFSETQ. Trimming left V 4 bases short and J 8 bases short, with 18 bases between. The CDR3 DNA reads TGCGCCAGCAGCACCACCGGGACAACCATCGGCTACACCTTC. It translates to CASSTTGTTIGYTF.

This chain links TRBV9 with TRBJ2-7; 8 bases align to TRBD2. J gave up 3 bases and V 0 bases, and 5 bases lay outside the gene matches. The CDR3 loop spans 15 amino acids. Germline CDR1 is SGDLS and CDR2 is YYNGEE. For the CDR3, the DNA is TGTGCCAGCAGCGTAGGTTGGACTAGCTACTACGAGCAGTACTTC. It is translated as CASSVGWTSYYEQYF.

This clonotype came up many times. The gene calls are TRBV19 and TRBJ2-7, with D tentatively TRBD2 (6 bases). Germline V gives CDR1 LNHDA, CDR2 SQIVND (reference sequence). Trimming left V 3 bases short and J 0 bases short, with 12 bases between. The CDR3 runs to 15 residues. The CDR3 sequence is CASSIGGTSSYEQYF. The CDR3, as DNA: TGTGCCAGTAGTATTGGCGGGACGAGCTCCTACGAGCAGTACTTC.

This clonotype was recorded many times. The V gene is TRBV7-2, the J gene TRBJ1-2; 7 bases agree with TRBD1. Germline CDR1 reads SGHTA; CDR2 reads FQGNSA. The CDR3 covers 16 residues. With 5 bases clipped from V and 3 bases from J, the junction kept 12 bases outside the gene matches. CDR3 sequence (DNA): TGTGCCAGCAGCCAAATACAGGGGAAGGGGCACTATGGCTACACCTTC. Translated: CASSQIQGKGHYGYTF.

This clonotype was recorded many times. V is TRBV28 and J is TRBJ2-7; D gene ambiguous. V lost 6 bases and J lost 2, with 14 bases in between. There are 14 residues in the CDR3. Germline CDR1 reads MDHEN; CDR2 reads SYDVKM. CDR3 DNA sequence: TGTGCCAGCAGGGTCGGGCCTGGCCCCTACGAGCAGTACTTC. Translation gives CASRVGPGPYEQYF.

There are many counts of this clonotype. The chain employs TRBV4-1 and TRBJ1-6; D unresolved. The V end was cut by 1 base, the J end by 0 bases, with 1 base between. CDR1 is MGHRA, CDR2 YSYEKL, per germline. The CDR3 has 14 residues. The CDR3, as DNA: TGCGCCAGCAGCCAAGGCTCCTATAATTCACCCCTCCACTTT. Amino acid sequence: CASSQGSYNSPLHF.

Of note for this clonotype: A read error may be the cause here, since a much bigger clone is one base away. V usage is TRBV28 and J usage is TRBJ1-1, with D unclear. Germline values: CDR1 MDHEN, CDR2 SYDVKM. The CDR3 length is 13 residues. V lost 6 bases and J 6 bases, leaving 14 bases between the germline ends. The chain's CDR3 is CASSDGPISEAFF. The CDR3 nucleotides are TGTGCCAGCAGCGATGGTCCTATCTCTGAAGCTTTCTTT.

The rearrangement uses TRBV7-2 and TRBJ1-1; TRBD1 is a possible D gene (6 bases). Germline values: CDR1 SGHTA, CDR2 FQGNSA. V lost 5 bases and J lost 6, with 13 bases in between. This CDR3 is 13 amino acids long. DNA for the CDR3: TGTGCCAGCAGCGTACCAGGGGTTCCTGAAGCTTTCTTT. This sequence encodes CASSVPGVPEAFF.

J is TRBJ1-1 and V is TRBV27, with unresolved D. The CDR3 has 15 amino acids. Trimming stripped 6 bases from V and 2 bases from J, with 16 bases between. The germline CDR1 and CDR2 sequences are MNHEY and SMNVEV (reference sequence). The CDR3 DNA sequence: TGTGCCAGCAGGACCCTGGACGGGAGCAACACTGAAGCTTTCTTT. Translation gives CASRTLDGSNTEAFF.

This clonotype has a count of ten or more. The rearrangement uses TRBV27 and TRBJ2-4; the D is unclear. The CDR3 has 12 residues. Deletions cut 7 bases from V and 2 bases from J, with 6 bases between. CDR1 is MNHEY, CDR2 SMNVEV, per germline (reference sequence). CDR3 nucleotides: TGTGCCAGCAAGGGAACCAAAAACATTCAGTACTTC. It yields the protein CASKGTKNIQYF.

This clonotype showed up many times. The J gene is TRBJ2-5, the V gene TRBV6-5, with D possibly TRBD2 on 7 matching bases. The CDR3 spans 16 residues. CDR1 is MNHEY and CDR2 is SVGAGI in the germline V gene. Deletions cut 0 bases from V and 3 bases from J, with 14 bases between. CDR3 amino acids: CASSYSTTGREETQYF. The CDR3 DNA follows: TGTGCCAGCAGTTACTCGACCACAGGGAGGGAAGAGACCCAGTACTTC.

This clonotype occurred many times. V and J are TRBV27 and TRBJ2-6, with 7 bases lining up with TRBD1. V dropped 3 bases and J dropped 2; count of bases not matched to a gene: 4. CDR1 is MNHEY, CDR2 SMNVEV, per germline (reference sequence). The CDR3 is made up of 16 amino acids. The chain's CDR3 is CASSLSRGPGANVLTF. In DNA form, the CDR3 reads TGTGCCAGCAGTTTGTCTAGGGGGCCTGGGGCCAACGTCCTGACTTTC.

This clonotype was seen repeatedly, ten times or more. The CDR3, as DNA: TGCAGCGTTATCAAGGATACGAACACCGGGGAGCTGTTTTTT. Translation: CSVIKDTNTGELFF. The chain links TRBV29-1 to TRBJ2-2; unclear D gene. The CDR3 has 14 amino acids. Germline V gene data show CDR1 as SQVTM and CDR2 as ANQGSEA. V lost 5 bases and J lost 0, with 10 bases in between.

This clonotype occurred many times. This rearrangement joins TRBV7-9 to TRBJ2-5; 7 bases are shared with TRBD2. CDR1 and CDR2 (germline): SEHNR, FQNEAQ (reference sequence). Losses at the gene ends were 6 bases for V and 5 bases for J; bases not matched to a gene: 12. This CDR3 is built from 15 residues. The CDR3 coding sequence is TGTGCCAGCAGTTATCCCCACCAAGCGGGGGAGACCCAGTACTTC. Translation gives CASSYPHQAGETQYF.

This clonotype was found a few times. The rearrangement uses TRBV4-3 and TRBJ1-1, with unresolved D. The CDR3 totals 15 residues. Trimming stripped 1 base from V and 1 base from J, with 10 bases between. Per germline, CDR1 LGHNA and CDR2 YSLEER. CDR3: CASSQVMMGNTEAFF. In nucleotides, the CDR3 is TGCGCCAGCAGCCAAGTGATGATGGGGAACACTGAAGCTTTCTTT.

This clonotype has ten or more counts. The chain has TRBV6-2 or TRBV6-3 and TRBJ2-5; 11 positions agree with TRBD2. This CDR3 is 15 amino acids long. Germline V gives CDR1 MNHEY, CDR2 SVGEGT. The ends lost 4 bases at V and 3 bases at J; junction bases unmatched: 4. DNA of the CDR3: TGTGCCAGCAGTTCACAGGGACTAGCGGAAGAGACCCAGTACTTC. It yields the protein CASSSQGLAEETQYF.

This clonotype has ten or more counts. A read error may produce the germline difference seen at one junction end. The chain combines TRBV7-8 with TRBJ2-5, with no clear D. From germline, CDR1 is SGHVS and CDR2 FQNEAQ. CDR3 length: 15 residues. CDR3 in amino acids: CASSLAGSRQGTQYF. The CDR3 bases are TGTGCCAGCAGCTTAGCGGGCAGCCGGCAAGGGACCCAGTACTTC.